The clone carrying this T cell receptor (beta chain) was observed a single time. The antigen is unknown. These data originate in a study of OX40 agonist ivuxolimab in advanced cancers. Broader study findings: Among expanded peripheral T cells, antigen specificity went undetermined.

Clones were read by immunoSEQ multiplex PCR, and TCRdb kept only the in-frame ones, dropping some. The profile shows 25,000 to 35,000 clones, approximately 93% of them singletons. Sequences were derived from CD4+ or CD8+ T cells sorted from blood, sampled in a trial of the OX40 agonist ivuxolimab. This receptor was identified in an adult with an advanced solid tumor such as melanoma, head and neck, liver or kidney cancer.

This chain's CDR3 is CAWTLDSASSYNEQFF. As DNA, the CDR3 is TGTGCCTGGACGTTAGACTCGGCAAGCTCCTACAATGAGCAGTTCTTC. The chain combines TRBV30 with TRBJ2-1; no firm D call. The CDR3 has 16 residues. CDR1 GTSNPN and CDR2 SVGIG come from the germline V gene (reference sequence). Trimming took off 4 bases at V and 0 bases at J, with 16 bases between the two ends.